The sequence of this TCR beta chain was determined in a study of shared T cell receptors in the human thymus. Germline V CDR1 and CDR2: MNHEY, SVGAGI. The CDR3 is 15 residues long. The V end was cut by 6 bases, the J end by 5 bases, with 17 bases between. Produced via immunoSEQ multiplex PCR; TCRdb's table is partial and in-frame only. The table lists about 400,000 clones, around 93% of them singletons, with around 0.018% in the top ten. The sample holds one count of this clone. The V gene is TRBV6-5, the J gene TRBJ1-5; D ambiguous. The sample was thymocytes. This TCR was recovered from a human donor. CDR3: CASSLTWGEDQPQHF. CDR3 coding DNA: TGTGCCAGCAGCCTCACTTGGGGTGAGGATCAGCCCCAGCATTTT.